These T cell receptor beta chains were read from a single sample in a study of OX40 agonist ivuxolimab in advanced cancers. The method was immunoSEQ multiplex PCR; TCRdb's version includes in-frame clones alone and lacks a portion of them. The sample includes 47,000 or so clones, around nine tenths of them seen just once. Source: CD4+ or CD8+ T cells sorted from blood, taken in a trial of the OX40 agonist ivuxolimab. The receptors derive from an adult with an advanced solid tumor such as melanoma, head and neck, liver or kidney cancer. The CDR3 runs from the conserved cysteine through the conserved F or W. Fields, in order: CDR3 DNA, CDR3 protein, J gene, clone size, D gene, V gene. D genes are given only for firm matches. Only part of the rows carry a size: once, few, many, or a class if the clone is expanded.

TGTGCCAGCAGTTACGCCCAGTATTATAACTATGGCTACACCTTC | CASSYAQYYNYGYTF | TRBJ1-2 | - | - | TRBV6-5
TGTGCCAGCAGTTACGGTGTCTTTGCGACCTACGAGCAGTACTTC | CASSYGVFATYEQYF | TRBJ2-7 | - | - | TRBV6-6
TGTGCCAGCAGTTTGCCCGGGTACGGCTACACCTTC | CASSLPGYGYTF | TRBJ1-2 | - | - | TRBV27
TGTGCCAGCAGTGACAGGTTGAGCTCCTATAATTCACCCCTCCACTTT | CASSDRLSSYNSPLHF | TRBJ1-6 | - | - | TRBV7-6
TGTGCCAGCAGTGTAGGGTCCCTCCCGGTCTATGGCTACACCTTC | CASSVGSLPVYGYTF | TRBJ1-2 | - | - | TRBV2
TGTGCCAGCAGCTTTTCGGAACAAGCCTACAATGAGCAGTTCTTC | CASSFSEQAYNEQFF | TRBJ2-1 | - | - | TRBV7-9
TGTGCCACCGTGGGGCCGGAGAGCAATGAGCAGTTCTTC | CATVGPESNEQFF | TRBJ2-1 | - | - | TRBV7-2
TGTGCCATCAGTGAATTGGGTCCGTCCGGCTCCTACGAGCAGTACTTC | CAISELGPSGSYEQYF | TRBJ2-7 | large | - | TRBV10-3
TGTGCCAGCACCCGGAGCTCTGGAAACACCATATATTTT | CASTRSSGNTIYF | TRBJ1-3 | - | - | TRBV5-5
TGTGCCAGCAGACCAGAGACAGGTCTGAATTCACCCCTCCACTTT | CASRPETGLNSPLHF | TRBJ1-6 | once | - | TRBV7-2
TGTGCCAGCAGCGTTAGCGGGGAAAGCTCCTACGAGCAGTACTTC | CASSVSGESSYEQYF | TRBJ2-7 | once | TRBD2 | TRBV5-8
TGTGCCTGGGTTAGACAGGGGGAGTCCTACGAGCAGTACTTC | CAWVRQGESYEQYF | TRBJ2-7 | - | TRBD1 | TRBV30
TGTGCCAGCAGCGTAGACTCGGCCTACAATGAGCAGTTCTTC | CASSVDSAYNEQFF | TRBJ2-1 | - | - | TRBV7-9
TGTGCCAGCAGCGCAGGGGACAGGGGACCCTACGAGCAGTACTTC | CASSAGDRGPYEQYF | TRBJ2-7 | - | TRBD1 | TRBV9
TGCGCCAGCAGCTTGGGATCGCGGCGGGACAGGGGGACCTACGAGCAGTACTTC | CASSLGSRRDRGTYEQYF | TRBJ2-7 | - | TRBD1 | TRBV5-1
TGTGCCATCAGTGAGTCTACAGGGAGGAACACTGAAGCTTTCTTT | CAISESTGRNTEAFF | TRBJ1-1 | - | - | TRBV10-3
TGTGCCAGCAGCCCAGGGGTGTCTGATGAAGCTTTCTTT | CASSPGVSDEAFF | TRBJ1-1 | - | - | TRBV5-6
TGTGCCAGCAGCTTAGACCGGGGTGGAACCTACGAGCAGTACTTC | CASSLDRGGTYEQYF | TRBJ2-7 | - | - | TRBV7-2
TGTGCCAGCAGCTTGGGCGGGGGACTGTTTTTT | CASSLGGGLFF | TRBJ1-4 | - | - | TRBV5-5
TGTGCCAGCAGCTTGACAGGGGCCCGCCGGGAGACCCTCCACTTT | CASSLTGARRETLHF | TRBJ1-6 | - | TRBD1 | TRBV5-5
TGTGCCAGCAGCTGGAGAGACGGGAGGCACCGGGACGAGCAGTACTTC | CASSWRDGRHRDEQYF | TRBJ2-7 | - | TRBD2 | TRBV11-2
TGTGCCACCCAGAGTCCGAAGGGACAGGGGGCGATTGACATTCAGTACTTC | CATQSPKGQGAIDIQYF | TRBJ2-4 | once | TRBD1 | TRBV7-3
TGTGCCAGCAGTCCACAGGGTTTAGCGGGCGGGGAGCTGTTTTTT | CASSPQGLAGGELFF | TRBJ2-2 | - | - | TRBV27
TGTGCCAGCAGCTCCCCCGTTCCGAGGAACTATGGCTACACCTTC | CASSSPVPRNYGYTF | TRBJ1-2 | once | - | TRBV7-2
TGTGCCAGCAGCTTAGTTGGGAGAATCCAAAATGAGCAGTTCTTC | CASSLVGRIQNEQFF | TRBJ2-1 | - | - | TRBV7-6
TGTGCCAGCAGCGTAGAGGGAGGGGGCCTGGAGACCCAGTACTTC | CASSVEGGGLETQYF | TRBJ2-5 | - | - | TRBV9
TGTGCCAGCAGCGTAGTCCCTACAGGCGATGAGCAGTTCTTC | CASSVVPTGDEQFF | TRBJ2-1 | - | - | TRBV9
TGTGCCAGCACCCTAGGTGGGGGCTCAAGGTATTTT | CASTLGGGSRYF | TRBJ2-3 | - | - | TRBV28
TGTGCCAGCAGCTTACTAGCTGCGGATACGCAGTATTTT | CASSLLAADTQYF | TRBJ2-3 | few | - | TRBV5-6
TGTGCCAGCAGCTTAGTGGGTCCAGGGGGGTTCTACGAGCAGTACTTC | CASSLVGPGGFYEQYF | TRBJ2-7 | - | - | TRBV7-8
TGTGCCAGCAGTGACAATCCATGGACAGGGGAAGTGCAGTACTTC | CASSDNPWTGEVQYF | TRBJ2-7 | - | TRBD1 | TRBV2
TGTGCCAGCTCACCGGGGCGGGACAGGGTGTATGGCTACACCTTC | CASSPGRDRVYGYTF | TRBJ1-2 | - | TRBD1 | TRBV18
TGTGCCAGTAGTATAGATCTGTCAGCGGGAGGCCCTCGAGGCAGCACAGATACGCAGTATTTT | CASSIDLSAGGPRGSTDTQYF | TRBJ2-3 | - | TRBD2 | TRBV19
TGTGCCAGCAGCTTAGGGGGGCGTCCCCACAATGAGCAGTTCTTC | CASSLGGRPHNEQFF | TRBJ2-1 | - | - | TRBV7-9
TGTGCCAGCAGCTTAGTTGATTCTACAGGGGGCTTCGAGCAGTACTTC | CASSLVDSTGGFEQYF | TRBJ2-7 | - | TRBD1 | TRBV11-2
TGTGCCAGCAGCTTGGGGGCCCTGGGGGAGCAGTACTTC | CASSLGALGEQYF | TRBJ2-7 | once | - | TRBV5-4
TGTGCCAGCAGCCAAACTAGCGGGGGGTACTCCTACAATGAGCAGTTCTTC | CASSQTSGGYSYNEQFF | TRBJ2-1 | - | TRBD2 | TRBV5-5
TGTGCCAGCAGCTTGGGGGAGTGGGCCGGGGAGCTGTTTTTT | CASSLGEWAGELFF | TRBJ2-2 | - | - | TRBV7-2
TGTGCCAGCAGTGAGGACAGGAATCAGCCCCAGCATTTT | CASSEDRNQPQHF | TRBJ1-5 | - | TRBD1 | TRBV6-6
TGTGCCAGCAGCCAAGATTCGTCCCCAAACCGAGGCGAGCAGTACTTC | CASSQDSSPNRGEQYF | TRBJ2-7 | - | - | TRBV14
TGTGCCATCAGTGACCAAAGACCTAGCACAGATACGCAGTATTTT | CAISDQRPSTDTQYF | TRBJ2-3 | - | - | TRBV10-3
TGTGCCAGCAGCTTAGCCGCCGGTAATGAGCAGTTCTTC | CASSLAAGNEQFF | TRBJ2-1 | - | - | TRBV11-3